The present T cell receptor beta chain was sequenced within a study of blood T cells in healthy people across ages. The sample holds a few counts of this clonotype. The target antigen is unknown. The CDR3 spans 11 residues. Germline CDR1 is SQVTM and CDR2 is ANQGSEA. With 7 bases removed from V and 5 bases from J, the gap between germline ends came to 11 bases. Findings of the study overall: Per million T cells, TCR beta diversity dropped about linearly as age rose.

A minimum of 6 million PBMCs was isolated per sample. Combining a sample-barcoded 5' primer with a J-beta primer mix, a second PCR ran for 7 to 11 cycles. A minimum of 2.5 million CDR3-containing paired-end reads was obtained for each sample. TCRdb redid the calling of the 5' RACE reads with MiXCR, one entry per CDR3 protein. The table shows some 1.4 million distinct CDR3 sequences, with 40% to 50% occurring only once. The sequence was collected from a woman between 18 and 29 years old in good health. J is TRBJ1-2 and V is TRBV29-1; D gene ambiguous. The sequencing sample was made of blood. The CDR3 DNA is TGCAGCGAAACGGACGGATATGGCTACACCTTC. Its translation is CSETDGYGYTF. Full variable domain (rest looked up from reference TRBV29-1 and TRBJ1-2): SAVISQKPSRDICQRGTSLTIQCQVDSQVTMMFWYRQQPGQSLTLIATANQGSEATYESGFVIDKFPISRPNLTFSTLTVSNMSPEDSSIYLCSETDGYGYTFGSGTRLTVV.